The subject of this entry is one TCR beta chain. Its antigen is not identified. Germline values: CDR1 MDHEN, CDR2 SYDVKM. The CDR3 is made up of 15 amino acids. With 5 bases clipped from V and 5 bases from J, the junction kept 5 bases outside the gene matches. The data are from a study of T cells in Graves' hyperthyroidism and ophthalmopathy. Using RNA transcripts as the source, TCR beta CDR3 regions were amplified. The study used the HTBI primer set for a first-round RT-PCR of the TCR CDR3. TCRdb re-called the multiplex PCR reads through MiXCR, storing one row per CDR3 protein. The table has hundreds of thousands of distinct CDR3 sequences, roughly 15% seen once. Study-level points and caveats: A model of 13 V-J features distinguished ophthalmopathy from stable hyperthyroidism.

This chain connects TRBV28 to TRBJ1-5, with 11 positions matching TRBD1. Specimen: blood. The TCR originated in a woman between 25 and 40 years old with Graves' hyperthyroidism. The CDR3 nucleotides read TGTGCCAGCAGTGCCATGGACAGGGGGCATCAGCCCCAGCATTTT. Amino acids: CASSAMDRGHQPQHF.